These T cell receptor beta chains were read from a single sample in a study of control samples from healthy donors and cancer patients. Repertoires were generated with immunoSEQ multiplex PCR, while TCRdb's copy carries only in-frame clones and drops some. The sample yields about 76,000 clones, roughly nine tenths seen once. Sample: PBMCs. These receptors originate from a woman aged 45-60 years with colorectal cancer. The CDR3 runs from the conserved cysteine through the conserved F or W. The order of the fields is V gene, D gene, clone size, J gene, CDR3 DNA, CDR3 protein. The D gene is left open where the match is weak. A clone size is listed for some rows: how often the clone was seen (once, few, many), or a class if it is expanded.

>TRBV7-2|NA|NA|TRBJ2-4
TGTGCCAGCAGTAGTGTGGGGCAGGGAAGTTCCATTCAGTACTTC
CASSSVGQGSSIQYF
>TRBV27|TRBD1|NA|TRBJ1-5
TGTGCCAGCAGTGCCCGTGGGACAGGGGGATCTCAGCCCCAGCATTTT
CASSARGTGGSQPQHF
>TRBV10-2|NA|NA|TRBJ2-3
TGCGCCAGCAGTGTTTCGGGGGCTAAGACAGATACGCAGTATTTT
CASSVSGAKTDTQYF
>TRBV18|NA|NA|TRBJ1-1
TGTGCCAGCTCAGTGTTGGAGAGCACTGAAGCTTTCTTT
CASSVLESTEAFF
>TRBV6-2/TRBV6-3|NA|NA|TRBJ2-2
TGTGCCAGCAGTTACTCACGGCCGTCGAACACCGGGGAGCTGTTTTTT
CASSYSRPSNTGELFF
>TRBV3-1/TRBV3-2|TRBD1|NA|TRBJ2-3
TGTGCCAGCAGCCCTGCGACAGGGTCTAGCACAGATACGCAGTATTTT
CASSPATGSSTDTQYF
>TRBV9|TRBD1|NA|TRBJ2-3
TGTGCCAGCAGCTCCGGGACAGGGATTACAGATACGCAGTATTTT
CASSSGTGITDTQYF
>TRBV18|NA|NA|TRBJ2-2
TGTGCCAGCTCACCGGATCCAAACACCGGGGAGCTGTTTTTT
CASSPDPNTGELFF
>TRBV12-3/TRBV12-4|NA|NA|TRBJ1-2
TGTGCCAGCAGTTTTGAGACCTATGGCTACACCTTC
CASSFETYGYTF
>TRBV18|NA|NA|TRBJ1-1
TGTGCCAGCCCACCCGGCGGGGGGGGGTCTGCTCGGACTGAAGCTTTCTTT
CASPPGGGGSARTEAFF
>TRBV20-1|NA|NA|TRBJ2-2
TGCAGTGCTAGTCCACCCGGGGGCGGGACAGACACCGGGGAGCTGTTTTTT
CSASPPGGGTDTGELFF
>TRBV20-1|NA|NA|TRBJ1-1
TGCAGTGCTAGTAGGGGGTCGGGCACTGAAGCTTTCTTT
CSASRGSGTEAFF
>TRBV24-1|NA|NA|TRBJ1-2
TGTGCCACCAGTGATCCCGGGACTCTCTATGGCTACACCTTC
CATSDPGTLYGYTF
>TRBV4-3|NA|NA|TRBJ1-5
TGCGCCAGCAGCCAAGACTGGAATCAGCCCCAGCATTTT
CASSQDWNQPQHF
>TRBV4-1|TRBD1|NA|TRBJ2-1
TGCGCCAGCAGCCAAGAAGAGTATAGGACAGGGAGGAATGAGCAGTTCTTC
CASSQEEYRTGRNEQFF
>TRBV19|NA|NA|TRBJ1-1
TGTGCCAGTAGTATGGTCGGATCCACTGAAGCTTTCTTT
CASSMVGSTEAFF
>TRBV7-8|NA|NA|TRBJ1-1
TGTGCCAGCAGCCGCTCGATCACGTTGGAAACTGAAGCTTTCTTT
CASSRSITLETEAFF
>TRBV3-1/TRBV3-2|NA|once|TRBJ2-1
TGTGCCAGCAGCCAGTCAGAATTCTCCTACAATGAGCAGTTCTTC
CASSQSEFSYNEQFF
>TRBV5-4|TRBD2|NA|TRBJ2-3
TGTGCCAGCAGCCCGGGTGGCGGGGGGTTGACAGATACGCAGTATTTT
CASSPGGGGLTDTQYF
>TRBV15|NA|NA|TRBJ1-4
TGTGCCACCAGAAGGATACTTAATGAAAAACTGTTTTTT
CATRRILNEKLFF
>TRBV4-3|TRBD2|NA|TRBJ2-1
TGCGCCAGCAGCCAAGAATCCCTAGCGGGGGGCGGCCTCCATGAGCAGTTCTTC
CASSQESLAGGGLHEQFF
>TRBV4-3|NA|once|TRBJ2-5
TGCGCCAGCAGCCAAGAAGTTTGGGACCGTCAACAAGAGACCCAGTACTTC
CASSQEVWDRQQETQYF
>TRBV7-9|NA|NA|TRBJ1-1
TGTGCCAGCAGCTTAAGGACGAACACTGAAGCTTTCTTT
CASSLRTNTEAFF
>TRBV9|TRBD2|NA|TRBJ2-1
TGTGCCAGCAGCGCCCCGGCACTAGCGGGGGGGATCTCCTACAATGAGCAGTTCTTC
CASSAPALAGGISYNEQFF
>TRBV5-6|NA|NA|TRBJ1-2
TGTGCCAGCAGCGGGGCGGGCTGGGATGGCTACACCTTC
CASSGAGWDGYTF
>TRBV28|NA|NA|TRBJ2-1
TGTGCCAGCAGTTTATCTGGAGGGACCCATGAGCAGTTCTTC
CASSLSGGTHEQFF
>TRBV19|NA|NA|TRBJ1-1
TGTGCCAGTTTTCTTGGGAGTTCGAACACTGAAGCTTTCTTT
CASFLGSSNTEAFF
>TRBV5-1|NA|NA|TRBJ1-4
TGCGCCAGCAGCCGACAGGTAACTAATGAAAAACTGTTTTTT
CASSRQVTNEKLFF
>TRBV28|NA|NA|TRBJ1-5
TGTGCCAGCAGTTTCAGTTTCCGTGGGCCCCAGCATTTT
CASSFSFRGPQHF
>TRBV6-2/TRBV6-3|TRBD2|NA|TRBJ2-2
TGTGCCAGCAGTTACTCGAGCCTAGCGGGGCCGAAGGCCGGGGAGCTGTTTTTT
CASSYSSLAGPKAGELFF
>TRBV12-3/TRBV12-4|NA|NA|TRBJ1-2
TGTGCCAGCAGCCCCTCAATGTATGGCTACACCTTC
CASSPSMYGYTF
>TRBV7-2|TRBD1|NA|TRBJ1-6
TGTGCCAGCAGCTCAGACCCAGGGGGCGGGAATTCACCCCTCCACTTT
CASSSDPGGGNSPLHF
>TRBV6-2/TRBV6-3|NA|NA|TRBJ1-2
TGTGCCAGCAGTGCCCAGAGCGGCTACACCTTC
CASSAQSGYTF
>TRBV2|NA|NA|TRBJ2-5
TGTGCCAGCATGGAAGAGGGCACAGTTGGAACCCAGTACTTC
CASMEEGTVGTQYF
>TRBV7-2|NA|NA|TRBJ1-3
TGTGCCAGCACCTTTGGTGGGAGTTTCACTGGAAACACCATATATTTT
CASTFGGSFTGNTIYF
>TRBV5-6|NA|once|TRBJ1-6
TGTGCCAGCAGCTTGAGTACCACAGGGAATTATTCACCCCTCCACTTT
CASSLSTTGNYSPLHF
>TRBV21-1|NA|NA|TRBJ2-2
TGTGCCAGCAGCAAAGGGGACGCGAACACCGGGGAGCTGTTTTTT
CASSKGDANTGELFF
>TRBV6-1|NA|NA|TRBJ1-1
TGTGCCAGCAGTGAATATGGAGTGCCGAACACTGAAGCTTTCTTT
CASSEYGVPNTEAFF
>TRBV15|TRBD1|NA|TRBJ1-5
TGTGCCACCAGCAGATTAACAGGGGGTAGCAATCAGCCCCAGCATTTT
CATSRLTGGSNQPQHF
>TRBV6-4|TRBD2|NA|TRBJ2-3
TGTGCCAGCAGTCCGGGACTAGCGGATTCAGATACGCAGTATTTT
CASSPGLADSDTQYF
>TRBV4-3|TRBD1|NA|TRBJ1-6
TGCGCCAGCAGCCCTACAGGGACAGCTTATGAGTCACCCCTCCACTTT
CASSPTGTAYESPLHF
>TRBV5-1|NA|once|TRBJ1-4
TGCGCCAGCAGCTTGGCCGCAGCTTCGGGGGAAAAACTGTTTTTT
CASSLAAASGEKLFF
>TRBV7-2|NA|NA|TRBJ2-2
TGTGCCAGCAGCCCTCTGACGGACACCGGGGAGCTGTTTTTT
CASSPLTDTGELFF
>TRBV12-3/TRBV12-4|NA|NA|TRBJ2-5
TGTGCCAGCAGTCGTTTACAGGGCGAGACCCAGTACTTC
CASSRLQGETQYF
>TRBV3-1/TRBV3-2|NA|NA|TRBJ2-5
TGTGCCAGCAGCCAAGATCGGGAGACCCAGTACTTC
CASSQDRETQYF
>TRBV7-8|TRBD1|NA|TRBJ1-1
TGTGCCAGCAGCCCATGGACAGGGCTTAACACTGAAGCTTTCTTT
CASSPWTGLNTEAFF
>TRBV7-9|TRBD2|NA|TRBJ2-1
TGTGCCAGCAGCACTACTAGCGGGGGTATGAATGAGCAGTTCTTC
CASSTTSGGMNEQFF
>TRBV28|NA|once|TRBJ1-2
TGTGCCAGCAGTTCCTCCCTTCCGGGTCCGTATGGCTACACCTTC
CASSSSLPGPYGYTF
>TRBV6-5|NA|few|TRBJ1-2
TGTGCCAGCAGTTACTCGGTCAGGGACTATGGCTACACCTTC
CASSYSVRDYGYTF
>TRBV24-1|NA|NA|TRBJ2-3
TGTGCCACCAGTGATCGGACATCTAGCACAGATACGCAGTATTTT
CATSDRTSSTDTQYF
>TRBV7-8|NA|NA|TRBJ2-2
TGTGCCAGCAGGAGGGGGACACAGAACACCGGGGAGCTGTTTTTT
CASRRGTQNTGELFF
>TRBV9|TRBD2|NA|TRBJ2-3
TGTGCCAGCAGCTCCTCGACTAGCGGGGGGGCAAAGGATACGCAGTATTTT
CASSSSTSGGAKDTQYF
>TRBV12-5|NA|NA|TRBJ2-1
TGTGCTAGTGGCCACGCCGAAAGCTCCTACAATGAGCAGTTCTTC
CASGHAESSYNEQFF
>TRBV18|NA|NA|TRBJ2-2
TGTGCCAGCTCACCACCGAACACCGGGGAGCTGTTTTTT
CASSPPNTGELFF